These 25 T cell receptor beta chains originate from one sample sequenced in a study of cytomegalovirus exposure and HLA in healthy donors. PCR primers comprised 60 Vbeta and 13 Jbeta primers. Method: immunoSEQ multiplex PCR; TCRdb's copy keeps in-frame clones and lacks some. In the table there are about 110,000 clones, 80% of which are singletons. What was sequenced was PBMCs. The receptors come from an older woman in good health and CMV-seropositive.

This clone was found once. The chain combines TRBV6-5 with TRBJ2-2; TRBD2 might be the D (5 bases). Trimming pared 4 bases from V and 8 bases from J, leaving 20 bases between. This CDR3 is built from 16 residues. Germline CDR1 MNHEY, CDR2 SVGAGI. CDR3 coding DNA: TGTGCCAGCAGTTGGGTGGCGGGCACGAGAGTGGGGGAGCTGTTTTTT. Translated: CASSWVAGTRVGELFF.

The chain has TRBV9 and TRBJ2-7; tentative D call: TRBD1 (6 bases). CDR1 SGDLS and CDR2 YYNGEE come from the germline V gene. This CDR3 has 14 residues. Trimming shortened V by 4 bases and J by 6 bases, and 17 bases separated the two germline ends. CDR3 sequence reads: CASSPLTGGGEQYF. The CDR3 region has the DNA TGTGCCAGCAGCCCCCTGACAGGTGGAGGCGAGCAGTACTTC.

The chain combines TRBV4-2 with TRBJ2-7, with D perhaps matching TRBD2 (5 bases). Trimming pared 4 bases from V and 7 bases from J, leaving 17 bases between. CDR3 length: 14 residues. CDR1 LGHNA and CDR2 YNFKEQ come from the germline V gene. The DNA of the CDR3 is TGTGCCAGCAGCCTTGGACTCCAGCTTGGGGAGCAGTACTTC. Its translation: CASSLGLQLGEQYF.

V is TRBV27 and J is TRBJ2-1, with 10 positions matching TRBD1. The junction had 8 bases not matched to a gene; V was cut back by 2 bases and J by 4 bases. Germline values: CDR1 MNHEY, CDR2 SMNVEV (reference sequence). This CDR3 region has 17 residues. CDR3 bases: TGTGCCAGCAGTTTAGCCCGACAGGGGGCTTGGTACAATGAGCAGTTCTTC. Translated, it gives CASSLARQGAWYNEQFF.

The CDR3 DNA reads as TGTGCCAGCAGCTTTCACCCTAGACAGACGCCAAGGAGCAAACAAGAGACCCAGTACTTC. This codes for CASSFHPRQTPRSKQETQYF. This rearrangement joins TRBV7-6 to TRBJ2-5, with D possibly being TRBD1 (5 bases). CDR1 and CDR2 (germline): SGHVS, FNYEAQ. V was cut by 3 bases and J by 2 bases, with 28 bases left in between. The CDR3 is 20 residues long.

The chain carries TRBV18 and TRBJ2-2, with D unclear. There are 14 residues in the CDR3. Germline CDR1 and CDR2: KGHSH and LQKENI. The V end lost 3 bases, the J end lost 7 bases, and 12 bases lay between the germline ends. Here the CDR3 reads CASSPSGTDGELFF. CDR3 nucleotides: TGTGCCAGCTCACCGTCGGGTACCGACGGGGAGCTGTTTTTT.

This chain uses TRBV11-2 with TRBJ2-3; 8 nucleotides match TRBD1. This CDR3 contains 16 residues. Unmatched junction bases numbered 3, after V lost 0 bases and J lost 1 base. Germline lookup yields CDR1 SGHAT and CDR2 FQNNGV. The CDR3 here is CASSLEYRGGTDTQYF. DNA for the CDR3: TGTGCCAGCAGCTTAGAGTACAGGGGGGGCACAGATACGCAGTATTTT.

This chain connects TRBV5-5 to TRBJ2-1; 7 bases fit TRBD2. Germline-derived CDR1 and CDR2 are SGHKS and YYEKEE (reference sequence). CDR3 length: 14 amino acids. With 4 bases clipped from V and 8 bases from J, the junction kept 9 bases outside the gene matches. The CDR3 region is CASSRWTRIDEQFF. The DNA for the CDR3 is TGTGCCAGCAGCCGCTGGACTAGGATCGATGAGCAGTTCTTC.

This chain links TRBV5-1 with TRBJ2-5; 7 bases fit TRBD2. The CDR3 runs to 17 residues. Germline trimming cut 5 bases from V and 5 bases from J; bases unmatched to any gene: 18. Germline CDR1 reads SGHRS; CDR2 reads YFSETQ. The DNA for the CDR3 is TGCGCCAGCAGAACGAAGATTTTAGCGGGCCGGCTGGAGACCCAGTACTTC. Protein product: CASRTKILAGRLETQYF.

The genes are TRBV5-1 and TRBJ1-6; D remains ambiguous. The V end was cut by 2 bases, the J end by 3 bases, with 9 bases between. CDR3 length: 15 residues. The germline V gene has CDR1 SGHRS and CDR2 YFSETQ. In nucleotides, the CDR3 is TGCGCCAGCAGCTTTTCTGAGAACTATAATTCACCCCTCCACTTT. Protein product: CASSFSENYNSPLHF. Supplemented by reference TRBV5-1 and TRBJ1-6, the full variable domain reads KAGVTQTPRYLIKTRGQQVTLSCSPISGHRSVSWYQQTPGQGLQFLFEYFSETQRNKGNFPGRFSGRQFSNSRSEMNVSTLELGDSALYLCASSFSENYNSPLHFGNGTRLTVT.

The chain has TRBV9 and TRBJ1-3; a weak D match, TRBD1 (6 bases). Germline lookup yields CDR1 SGDLS and CDR2 YYNGEE. V lost 4 bases to trimming and J lost 7 bases, with 9 bases between them. CDR3 length: 12 residues. The DNA for the CDR3 is TGTGCCAGCAGCCAAACAGGGAACACCATATATTTT. It yields the protein CASSQTGNTIYF. The full variable domain, rest sourced from reference TRBV9 and TRBJ1-3, is DSGVTQTPKHLITATGQRVTLRCSPRSGDLSVYWYQQSLDQGLQFLIQYYNGEERAKGNILERFSAQQFPDLHSELNLSSLELGDSALYFCASSQTGNTIYFGEGSWLTVV.

The chain combines TRBV4-2 with TRBJ2-7, with a weak D call TRBD1 (6 bases). CDR3 length: 13 amino acids. Germline V gives CDR1 LGHNA, CDR2 YNFKEQ. Trimming stripped 3 bases from V and 7 bases from J, with 13 bases between. DNA of the CDR3: TGTGCCAGCAGCCAGAGACCCCAGGGGGAGCAGTACTTC. This codes for CASSQRPQGEQYF.

In its sample, this clone was seen a few times. This sequence joins TRBV7-7 and TRBJ2-1, with D uncertain. Germline assignment: CDR1 SSHAT and CDR2 FNYEAQ (reference sequence). Trimming shortened V by 6 bases and J by 0 bases, and 6 bases separated the two germline ends. The CDR3 spans 13 residues. CDR3 in DNA: TGTGCCAGCAGTCATAGCTCCTACAATGAGCAGTTCTTC. It is translated as CASSHSSYNEQFF.

V usage is TRBV5-4 and J usage is TRBJ2-3; D not certain. Trimming cost V 1 base and J 0 bases, with 12 bases left between them. CDR1 and CDR2 from the germline V gene are SGHNT and YYREEE (reference sequence). There are 16 residues in the CDR3. CDR3 amino acids: CASSLLTSLSTDTQYF. CDR3 bases: TGTGCCAGCAGCTTGTTAACGTCCCTAAGCACAGATACGCAGTATTTT.

This clone was counted once. This rearrangement joins TRBV10-3 to TRBJ2-7; maybe TRBD1 (6 bases). Germline V gives CDR1 ENHRY, CDR2 SYGVKD. The CDR3 runs 14 residues. Trimming took 6 bases from V and 3 from J, leaving 15 bases between them. CDR3 DNA sequence: TGTGCCATCAGCGGACAGACGTCTAGCTACGAGCAGTACTTC. This codes for CAISGQTSSYEQYF.

The chain is built from TRBV5-1 and TRBJ1-5; D is possibly TRBD1 (6 bases). Germline V gene lookup returns CDR1 SGHRS and CDR2 YFSETQ. Trimming stripped 4 bases from V and 6 bases from J, with 14 bases between. CDR3 length: 14 residues. CDR3 residues: CASSESGVGQPQHF. DNA of the CDR3: TGCGCCAGCAGCGAATCAGGGGTGGGTCAGCCCCAGCATTTT.

This clone was recorded a few times. This sequence joins TRBV6-1 and TRBJ2-3, with D perhaps TRBD2 (6 bases). The CDR3 length is 14 residues. V lost 10 bases and J 2 bases, leaving 16 bases between the germline ends. The germline V gene has CDR1 MNHNS and CDR2 SASEGT. The CDR3 DNA reads TGTGCCAATCAACTAGCCCATATCACAGATACGCAGTATTTT. Encoded protein: CANQLAHITDTQYF.

Regarding this clone: The junction shows a germline mismatch at one end, possibly a read error. This rearrangement joins TRBV7-9 to TRBJ1-1; D ambiguous. CDR3 length: 12 amino acids. The V gene's germline CDR1 is SEHNR and CDR2 FQNEAQ (reference sequence). In DNA form, the CDR3 reads TGTTCCAGCAGATCATCACTCAACGAGGGCGTGTTT. Protein: CSSRSSLNEGVF.

This clone was picked up one time. CDR3 nucleotide sequence: TGCGCCAGCAGCTTGGACGGGGGGACTTACAATGAGCAGTTCTTC. Amino acids: CASSLDGGTYNEQFF. This chain uses TRBV5-1 with TRBJ2-1, with TRBD2 matching 7 bases. From germline, CDR1 is SGHRS and CDR2 YFSETQ. The trim removed 0 bases at V and 4 bases at J, leaving 4 bases unmatched. CDR3 length: 15 residues. The whole variable domain, filled in from reference TRBV5-1 and TRBJ2-1, reads KAGVTQTPRYLIKTRGQQVTLSCSPISGHRSVSWYQQTPGQGLQFLFEYFSETQRNKGNFPGRFSGRQFSNSRSEMNVSTLELGDSALYLCASSLDGGTYNEQFFGPGTRLTVL.

The V gene is TRBV27, the J gene TRBJ1-2; weak D call: TRBD1 (5 bases). V lost 6 bases to trimming and J lost 0 bases, with 14 bases between them. The CDR3 is 15 amino acids. Germline V gene sequence: CDR1 MNHEY, CDR2 SMNVEV (reference sequence). CDR3 protein: CASSRVGTTNYGYTF. Here the CDR3 DNA reads TGTGCCAGCAGCAGGGTGGGGACTACTAACTATGGCTACACCTTC.

J is TRBJ2-6 and V is TRBV11-2, with TRBD2 matching 9 bases. CDR3 length equals 16 residues. The V and J ends lost 4 bases and 3 bases, in that order; junction bases with no gene match: 4. Looked up from germline, CDR1 is SGHAT and CDR2 is FQNNGV. The CDR3 is CASSSGGGGGANVLTF. The CDR3 DNA sequence: TGTGCCAGCAGCTCCGGCGGGGGGGGTGGGGCCAACGTCCTGACTTTC.

The V call is TRBV19, the J call TRBJ1-1, with D possibly TRBD1 on 6 matching bases. The germline V and J ends were trimmed by 4 bases and 3 bases, with 9 bases remaining between them. Germline CDR1 reads LNHDA; CDR2 reads SQIVND (reference sequence). The CDR3 has 13 amino acids. CDR3 bases: TGTGCCAGTAGTAACAGGGATGACACTGAAGCTTTCTTT. Residues: CASSNRDDTEAFF.

The rearrangement links TRBV28 to TRBJ2-2, with 9 bases lining up with TRBD2. V shed 2 bases and J 10 bases; nucleotides not matched to a gene: 8. Per germline, CDR1 MDHEN and CDR2 SYDVKM. The CDR3 is 15 residues long. The CDR3 region has the DNA TGTGCCAGCAGTTTAGCGGGAGGGGGTTTTGTGGAGCTGTTTTTT. Amino acid sequence: CASSLAGGGFVELFF. Using reference TRBV28 and TRBJ2-2 for the parts outside the CDR3, the full variable domain is DVKVTQSSRYLVKRTGEKVFLECVQDMDHENMFWYRQDPGLGLRLIYFSYDVKMKEKGDIPEGYSVSREKKERFSLILESASTNQTSMYLCASSLAGGGFVELFFGEGSRLTVL.

This chain connects TRBV2 to TRBJ1-2, with 10 bases that match TRBD1. The V and J ends lost 6 bases and 6 bases, in that order; junction bases with no gene match: 7. CDR3 length: 14 residues. Germline V lookup: CDR1 SNHLY, CDR2 FYNNEI. This CDR3 reads CASSDRGRSDGYTF. The CDR3 DNA sequence: TGTGCCAGCAGCGACAGGGGGCGGAGTGATGGCTACACCTTC.

J is TRBJ2-7 and V is TRBV6-6, with TRBD1 identical over 9 bases. V dropped 4 bases and J dropped 4; count of bases not matched to a gene: 2. The CDR3 covers 13 residues. Germline V CDR1 and CDR2: MNHNY, SVGAGI (reference sequence). This CDR3 is CASSSDRGYEQYF. The CDR3 DNA follows: TGTGCCAGCAGTTCGGACAGGGGTTACGAGCAGTACTTC.